The 25 T cell receptor beta chains presented below share a single source sample, sequenced in a study of cytomegalovirus exposure and HLA in healthy donors listed by TCRdb under 2017. The library was made by the immunoSEQ multiplex PCR assay. The multiplex PCR relied on a mix of 60 forward primers for TCR Vbeta segments and 13 reverse primers for TCR Jbeta segments. This immuneACCESS table, as held by TCRdb, lists in-frame sequences with V and J called but not all clones. Of the missing ones, under half trace to an unresolved V gene in checked studies; the others have no known cause. The sample table holds 200,000 or so clones, of which 70% to 80% were seen once. The ten top clones hold around 0.4% of the sample. The sequenced material came from PBMCs. The source is a male donor in good health and CMV-seropositive.

V and J are TRBV4-1 and TRBJ1-5; D perhaps matches TRBD1 (6 bases). The CDR3 has 15 amino acids. The V end was cut by 4 bases, the J end by 5 bases, with 15 bases between. The germline V gene encodes CDR1 MGHRA and CDR2 YSYEKL. CDR3 bases: TGCGCCAGCAGCCTTCAGGGGCAGGGGCATCAGCCCCAGCATTTT. Translated, it gives CASSLQGQGHQPQHF.

V is TRBV5-4 and J is TRBJ2-3; the match to TRBD2 covers 7 bases. V shed 3 bases and J 4 bases; nucleotides not matched to a gene: 8. The germline CDR1 and CDR2 sequences are SGHNT and YYREEE (reference sequence). This CDR3 is built from 15 residues. The CDR3 loop is CASSWGTIGADTQYF. Written as DNA, the CDR3 is TGTGCCAGCAGCTGGGGGACTATTGGCGCAGATACGCAGTATTTT.

This chain joins TRBV18 and TRBJ2-1; the match to TRBD2 covers 7 bases. The V gene's germline CDR1 is KGHSH and CDR2 LQKENI. The V and J ends lost 1 base and 3 bases, in that order; junction bases with no gene match: 3. The CDR3 has 15 amino acids. The CDR3 nucleotides read TGTGCCAGCTCACCACAGGGACTAAGCTACAATGAGCAGTTCTTC. Residues: CASSPQGLSYNEQFF.

The chain recombines TRBV9 with TRBJ2-5, with 9 positions matching TRBD1. CDR3 length equals 15 residues. Germline loops: CDR1 SGDLS, CDR2 YYNGEE. V lost 4 bases and J lost 4; bases outside the gene matches: 8. In DNA, the CDR3 is TGTGCCAGCAGCATTGGGACAGGGAATCTAGAGACCCAGTACTTC. Translated: CASSIGTGNLETQYF.

V is TRBV18 and J is TRBJ1-4; D uncertain. Per the germline V gene, CDR1 is KGHSH and CDR2 is LQKENI. V gave up 2 bases and J gave up 3 bases, with 10 bases separating them. The CDR3 spans 15 residues. The CDR3 loop reads CASSPMIAANEKLFF. The CDR3 DNA reads as TGTGCCAGCTCACCAATGATCGCGGCTAATGAAAAACTGTTTTTT. Drawing the rest from reference TRBV18 and TRBJ1-4, the complete variable domain is NAGVMQNPRHLVRRRGQEARLRCSPMKGHSHVYWYRQLPEEGLKFMVYLQKENIIDESGMPKERFSAEFPKEGPSILRIQQVVRGDSAAYFCASSPMIAANEKLFFGSGTQLSVL.

This chain joins TRBV7-2 and TRBJ1-5, with D unclear. Trimming removed 5 bases at V and 7 bases at J, with 12 bases between. Germline V gene sequence: CDR1 SGHTA, CDR2 FQGNSA. The CDR3 has 13 amino acids. This CDR3 reads CASSPIVRQPQHF. CDR3 nucleotides: TGTGCCAGCAGCCCAATAGTGCGGCAGCCCCAGCATTTT. The full variable domain, completed using reference TRBV7-2 and TRBJ1-5, is GAGVSQSPSNKVTEKGKDVELRCDPISGHTALYWYRQSLGQGLEFLIYFQGNSAPDKSGLPSDRFSAERTGGSVSTLTIQRTQQEDSAVYLCASSPIVRQPQHFGDGTRLSIL.

The V gene is TRBV5-1, the J gene TRBJ2-2; possible D gene TRBD2, 6 bases. This CDR3 contains 15 residues. Trimming took 0 bases from V and 3 from J, leaving 9 bases between them. The V gene's germline CDR1 is SGHRS and CDR2 YFSETQ. CDR3 loop: CASSLVGGDTGELFF. As DNA, the CDR3 is TGCGCCAGCAGCTTGGTCGGAGGGGACACCGGGGAGCTGTTTTTT.

The V call is TRBV13, the J call TRBJ2-1; 8 nucleotides match TRBD2. This CDR3 has 16 amino acids. Per the germline V gene, CDR1 is PRHDT and CDR2 is FYEKMQ (reference sequence). V lost 4 bases and J lost 4; bases outside the gene matches: 9. The CDR3 sequence: CASSSAGTRLYNEQFF. CDR3 nucleotides: TGTGCCAGCAGCTCCGCCGGGACTAGGCTTTACAATGAGCAGTTCTTC.

The chain uses TRBV28 and TRBJ2-3; 8 nucleotides match TRBD2. Looked up from germline, CDR1 is MDHEN and CDR2 is SYDVKM. This CDR3 is 14 amino acids long. V lost 7 bases to trimming and J lost 4 bases; unmatched junction nucleotides: 7. The CDR3 bases are TGTGCCAGCACTCAGGGACTAGAGGCAGATACGCAGTATTTT. This gives the protein CASTQGLEADTQYF.

V gene TRBV6-1 combines with J gene TRBJ2-1; 9 bases are shared with TRBD2. The length of the CDR3 is 15 residues. Germline lookup yields CDR1 MNHNS and CDR2 SASEGT. V trimming: 7 bases; J trimming: 2 bases; junction bases outside the gene matches: 6. The CDR3 region has the DNA TGTGCCAGCATAAAGCGGGGGGAAGCCTACAATGAGCAGTTCTTC. Amino acids: CASIKRGEAYNEQFF.

This rearrangement joins TRBV5-5 to TRBJ1-2; D is unresolved. CDR1 is SGHKS and CDR2 is YYEKEE in the germline V gene (reference sequence). The CDR3 sequence is 14 residues long. The ends were cut back, 0 bases at V and 4 bases at J, with 10 bases in the middle. CDR3: CASSLERSGYGYTF. The CDR3 nucleotides are TGTGCCAGCAGCTTGGAACGGTCTGGCTATGGCTACACCTTC.

The genes are TRBV7-9 and TRBJ2-7; 9 bases line up with TRBD2. This CDR3 has 18 amino acids. The V and J ends lost 2 bases and 4 bases, in that order; junction bases with no gene match: 15. The V gene's germline CDR1 is SEHNR and CDR2 FQNEAQ (reference sequence). The DNA for the CDR3 is TGTGCCAGCAGCTTATCGGCCATAGCGGCTAGCGGGGATTACGAGCAGTACTTC. Translating gives CASSLSAIAASGDYEQYF.

On this clone itself: At one end the junction does not follow the germline gene, possibly because of a read error. The V and J genes are TRBV7-9 and TRBJ2-1, with 11 nucleotides matching TRBD1. The CDR3 is made up of 15 amino acids. Germline V gives CDR1 SEHNR, CDR2 FQNEAQ (reference sequence). The CDR3 loop is CSSSLGTGGWVEQFF. The CDR3 nucleotides read TGTTCCAGCAGCTTAGGGACAGGGGGTTGGGTTGAGCAGTTCTTC.

The rearrangement joins TRBV11-3 to TRBJ2-5; 7 nucleotides agree with TRBD2. CDR1 and CDR2 (germline): SGHNT, YENEEA. The CDR3 totals 15 residues. The J segment lost 1 base and the V segment lost 3 bases, leaving 5 bases of the junction unmatched. CDR3 loop: CASSLGGRLQETQYF. Written as DNA, the CDR3 is TGTGCCAGCAGCTTGGGGGGGAGGCTCCAAGAGACCCAGTACTTC.

J is TRBJ1-5 and V is TRBV10-3; TRBD1 matches 8 bases. This CDR3 is 15 amino acids long. J gave up 2 bases and V 0 bases, and 0 bases lay outside the gene matches. From germline, CDR1 is ENHRY and CDR2 SYGVKD. In DNA form, the CDR3 reads TGTGCCATCAGTGAGTCGGACAGGGGCAATCAGCCCCAGCATTTT. As protein: CAISESDRGNQPQHF.

This clone was recorded once. The chain carries TRBV9 and TRBJ1-4, with 7 positions matching TRBD1. CDR3 length equals 17 residues. Germline values: CDR1 SGDLS, CDR2 YYNGEE. The V segment lost 0 bases and the J segment 8 bases; nucleotides outside the gene matches: 13. The CDR3 region is CASSVGPTWRGQEKLFF. CDR3 in DNA: TGTGCCAGCAGCGTAGGGCCCACCTGGAGGGGGCAAGAAAAACTGTTTTTT.

The chain couples TRBV2 to TRBJ2-5; D call uncertain. The better agreement between TRBJ2-7 and the DNA end casts doubt on the J call. This CDR3 region has 11 residues. Germline V gene sequence: CDR1 SNHLY, CDR2 FYNNEI. CDR3 nucleotide sequence: TGTGCCAGCAGTGACGCCTACGAGCAGTACTTC. Translating gives CASSDAYEQYF.

V and J are TRBV10-1 and TRBJ1-5; weak D call: TRBD1 (6 bases). The CDR3 totals 14 residues. CDR1 is WNHNN and CDR2 is SYGVQD in the germline V gene (reference sequence). Trimming took off 6 bases at V and 4 bases at J, with 13 bases between the two ends. The CDR3 coding sequence is TGCGCCAGCAGCTACCGGGACATTAATCAGCCCCAGCATTTT. It specifies CASSYRDINQPQHF.

This chain connects TRBV27 to TRBJ1-2; 9 positions agree with TRBD1. V dropped 3 bases and J dropped 7; count of bases not matched to a gene: 9. CDR1 and CDR2 (germline): MNHEY, SMNVEV (reference sequence). The CDR3 runs 15 residues. This CDR3 reads CASSFTQGAGRGYTF. In DNA form, the CDR3 reads TGTGCCAGCAGTTTCACACAGGGGGCCGGGCGTGGCTACACCTTC.

This rearrangement joins TRBV18 to TRBJ2-1; the match to TRBD1 covers 8 bases. V lost 3 bases and J lost 6; bases outside the gene matches: 4. From germline, CDR1 is KGHSH and CDR2 LQKENI. The CDR3 contains 14 residues. The CDR3: CASSPRGPANEQFF. As DNA, the CDR3 is TGTGCCAGCTCACCCAGGGGGCCGGCCAATGAGCAGTTCTTC.

This clone was recorded a few times. V usage is TRBV2 and J usage is TRBJ2-2, with 14 bases matching TRBD2. Germline trimming cut 8 bases from V and 9 bases from J; bases unmatched to any gene: 5. The germline CDR1 and CDR2 sequences are SNHLY and FYNNEI. CDR3 size: 14 residues. The CDR3 loop reads CASRLAGGPRELFF. The CDR3 DNA reads as TGTGCCAGCCGACTAGCGGGAGGGCCCCGGGAGCTGTTTTTT. Using reference TRBV2 and TRBJ2-2 for the parts outside the CDR3, the full variable domain is EPEVTQTPSHQVTQMGQEVILRCVPISNHLYFYWYRQILGQKVEFLVSFYNNEISEKSEIFDDQFSVERPDGSNFTLKIRSTKLEDSAMYFCASRLAGGPRELFFGEGSRLTVL.

The CDR3 here is CASSLQGARMNTEAFF. CDR3 in DNA: TGTGCCAGCAGCCTCCAGGGGGCGCGGATGAACACTGAAGCTTTCTTT. The chain employs TRBV7-2 and TRBJ1-1; 8 bases are shared with TRBD1. CDR1 SGHTA and CDR2 FQGNSA come from the germline V gene. This CDR3 spans 16 amino acids. Trimming cost V 5 bases and J 0 bases; bases outside gene matches: 8.

Regarding this clone: At the DNA level, this CDR3 is encoded by other sequences in the same sample as well. V gene TRBV28 combines with J gene TRBJ2-1; 9 bases map to TRBD2. The ends lost 3 bases at V and 2 bases at J; junction bases unmatched: 5. Looked up from germline, CDR1 is MDHEN and CDR2 is SYDVKM. The CDR3 has 16 amino acids. The CDR3 nucleotides read TGTGCCAGCAGTTTGGCGAGACTAGCGGCCTACAATGAGCAGTTCTTC. Its translation is CASSLARLAAYNEQFF.

Of note for this clone: One end of the junction varies from germline; a read error may be responsible. CDR3 in amino acids: CASSIGQGARSEQLF. The CDR3 coding sequence is TGCGCCAGCAGCATAGGACAGGGGGCGCGCAGTGAGCAGCTCTTC. The rearrangement joins TRBV5-1 to TRBJ2-1; TRBD1 aligns across 11 bases. The CDR3 runs 15 residues. CDR1 and CDR2 (germline): SGHRS, YFSETQ. Filled out from reference TRBV5-1 and TRBJ2-1, the complete variable domain reads KAGVTQTPRYLIKTRGQQVTLSCSPISGHRSVSWYQQTPGQGLQFLFEYFSETQRNKGNFPGRFSGRQFSNSRSEMNVSTLELGDSALYLCASSIGQGARSEQLFGPGTRLTVL.

The CDR3 reads CASSTGQGVDEQYF. In DNA form, the CDR3 reads TGTGCCAGTAGTACGGGACAGGGCGTCGACGAGCAGTACTTC. The genes are TRBV19 and TRBJ2-7, with TRBD1 matching over 9 bases. V lost 4 bases to trimming and J lost 5 bases; unmatched junction nucleotides: 6. Germline CDR1 is LNHDA and CDR2 is SQIVND (reference sequence). The CDR3 length is 14 residues.